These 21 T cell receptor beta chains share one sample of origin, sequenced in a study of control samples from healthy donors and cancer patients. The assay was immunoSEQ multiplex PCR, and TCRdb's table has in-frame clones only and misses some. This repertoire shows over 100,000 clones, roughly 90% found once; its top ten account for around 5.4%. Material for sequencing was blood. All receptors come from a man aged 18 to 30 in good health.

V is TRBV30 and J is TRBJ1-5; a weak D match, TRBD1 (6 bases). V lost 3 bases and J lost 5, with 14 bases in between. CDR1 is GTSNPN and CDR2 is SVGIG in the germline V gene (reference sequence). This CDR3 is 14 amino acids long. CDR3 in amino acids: CAWRRQVLDQPQHF. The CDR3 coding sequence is TGTGCCTGGAGACGACAGGTACTCGATCAGCCCCAGCATTTT.

This chain's CDR3 is CASRRQGAGANVLTF. The CDR3, as DNA: TGTGCCAGCAGAAGACAGGGAGCTGGGGCCAACGTCCTGACTTTC. The V and J genes are TRBV13 and TRBJ2-6; TRBD1 aligns across 7 bases. J gave up 2 bases and V 6 bases, and 4 bases lay outside the gene matches. CDR1 is PRHDT and CDR2 is FYEKMQ in the germline V gene (reference sequence). The CDR3 sequence is 15 residues long.

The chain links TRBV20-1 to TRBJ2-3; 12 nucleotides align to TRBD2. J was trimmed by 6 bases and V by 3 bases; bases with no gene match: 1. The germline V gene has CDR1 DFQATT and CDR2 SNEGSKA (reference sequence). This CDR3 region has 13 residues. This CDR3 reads CSASTSGGDTQYF. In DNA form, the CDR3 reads TGCAGTGCTAGTACTAGCGGGGGGGATACGCAGTATTTT.

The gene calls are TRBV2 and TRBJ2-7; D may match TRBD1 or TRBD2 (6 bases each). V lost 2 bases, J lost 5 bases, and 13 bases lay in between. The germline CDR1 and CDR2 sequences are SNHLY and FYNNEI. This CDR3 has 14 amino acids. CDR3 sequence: CASSEWGAGDEQYF. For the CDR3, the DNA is TGTGCCAGCAGTGAATGGGGGGCTGGCGACGAGCAGTACTTC.

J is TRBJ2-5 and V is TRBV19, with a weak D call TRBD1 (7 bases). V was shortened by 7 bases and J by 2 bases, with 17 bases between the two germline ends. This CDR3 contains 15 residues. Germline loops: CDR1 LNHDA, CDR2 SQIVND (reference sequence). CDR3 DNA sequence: TGTGCCAGTACTCCTCCCCAGGGGGGACAAGAGACCCAGTACTTC. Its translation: CASTPPQGGQETQYF.

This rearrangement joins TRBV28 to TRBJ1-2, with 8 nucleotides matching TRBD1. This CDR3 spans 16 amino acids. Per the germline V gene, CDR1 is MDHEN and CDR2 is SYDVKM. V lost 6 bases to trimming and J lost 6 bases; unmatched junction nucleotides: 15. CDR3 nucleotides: TGTGCCAGCAGCTTAGTTTCCGGGACAGGTCCCCATGGCTACACCTTC. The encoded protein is CASSLVSGTGPHGYTF.

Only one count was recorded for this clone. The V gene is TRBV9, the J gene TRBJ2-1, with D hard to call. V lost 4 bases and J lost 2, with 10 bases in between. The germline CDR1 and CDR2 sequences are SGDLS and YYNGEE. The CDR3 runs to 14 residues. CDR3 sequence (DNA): TGTGCCAGCAGCTACACCGATGCCTACAATGAGCAGTTCTTC. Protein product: CASSYTDAYNEQFF.

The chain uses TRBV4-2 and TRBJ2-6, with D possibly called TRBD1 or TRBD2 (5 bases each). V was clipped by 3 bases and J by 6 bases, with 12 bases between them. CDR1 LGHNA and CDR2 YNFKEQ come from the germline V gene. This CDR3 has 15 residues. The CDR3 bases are TGTGCCAGCAGCCAGTCGGGGACCGAGGCCAACGTCCTGACTTTC. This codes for CASSQSGTEANVLTF.

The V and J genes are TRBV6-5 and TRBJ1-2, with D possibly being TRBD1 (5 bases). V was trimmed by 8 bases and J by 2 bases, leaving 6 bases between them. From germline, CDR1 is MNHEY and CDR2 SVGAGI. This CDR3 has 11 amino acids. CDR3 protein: CASGGNYGYTF. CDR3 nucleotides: TGTGCCAGCGGGGGGAACTATGGCTACACCTTC.

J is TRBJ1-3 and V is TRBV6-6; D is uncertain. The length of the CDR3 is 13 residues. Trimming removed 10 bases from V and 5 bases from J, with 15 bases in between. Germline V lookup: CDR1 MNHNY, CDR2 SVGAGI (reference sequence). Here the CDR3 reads CATKMTARNTIYF. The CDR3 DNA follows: TGTGCCACCAAAATGACCGCCCGAAACACCATATATTTT.

The CDR3 region is CASSWTGGGAQETQYF. As DNA, the CDR3 is TGTGCCAGCAGCTGGACGGGCGGGGGGGCCCAAGAGACCCAGTACTTC. The chain carries TRBV27 and TRBJ2-5; 9 bases map to TRBD2. Germline CDR1 is MNHEY and CDR2 is SMNVEV (reference sequence). Trimming took 6 bases from V and 1 from J; bases not matched to a gene: 9. The CDR3 runs to 16 residues.

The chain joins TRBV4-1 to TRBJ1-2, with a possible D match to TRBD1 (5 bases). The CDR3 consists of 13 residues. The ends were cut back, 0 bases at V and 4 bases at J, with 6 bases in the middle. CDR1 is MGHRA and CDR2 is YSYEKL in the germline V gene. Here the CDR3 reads CASSQERGYGYTF. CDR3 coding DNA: TGCGCCAGCAGCCAAGAAAGGGGCTATGGCTACACCTTC.

CDR3 in DNA: TGTGCCAGCACCTATACAGCAACTAATGAAAAACTGTTTTTT. Translating gives CASTYTATNEKLFF. The chain employs TRBV2 and TRBJ1-4; D not certain. CDR1 and CDR2 from the germline V gene are SNHLY and FYNNEI. Trimming shortened V by 7 bases and J by 0 bases, and 9 bases separated the two germline ends. This CDR3 region has 14 residues. Full variable domain (outside the CDR3, taken from reference TRBV2 and TRBJ1-4): EPEVTQTPSHQVTQMGQEVILRCVPISNHLYFYWYRQILGQKVEFLVSFYNNEISEKSEIFDDQFSVERPDGSNFTLKIRSTKLEDSAMYFCASTYTATNEKLFFGSGTQLSVL.

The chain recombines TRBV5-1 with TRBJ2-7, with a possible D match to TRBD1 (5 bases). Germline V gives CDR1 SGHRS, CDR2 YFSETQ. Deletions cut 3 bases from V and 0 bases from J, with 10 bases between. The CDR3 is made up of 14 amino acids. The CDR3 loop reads CASSYRQLSYEQYF. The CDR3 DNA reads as TGCGCCAGCAGCTACCGACAGCTCTCCTACGAGCAGTACTTC.

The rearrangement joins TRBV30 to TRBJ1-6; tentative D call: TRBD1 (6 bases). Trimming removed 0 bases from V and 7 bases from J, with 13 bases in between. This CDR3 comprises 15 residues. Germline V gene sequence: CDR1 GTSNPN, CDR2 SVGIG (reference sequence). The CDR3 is CAWSVRPGVNSPLHF. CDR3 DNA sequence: TGTGCCTGGAGTGTACGGCCAGGGGTGAATTCACCCCTCCACTTT.

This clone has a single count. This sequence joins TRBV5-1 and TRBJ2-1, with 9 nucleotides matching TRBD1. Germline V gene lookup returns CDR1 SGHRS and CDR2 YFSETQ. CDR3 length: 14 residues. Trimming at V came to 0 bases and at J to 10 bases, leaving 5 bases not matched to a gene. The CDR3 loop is CASSLVQGAREQFF. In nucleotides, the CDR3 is TGCGCCAGCAGCTTGGTACAGGGGGCGCGCGAGCAGTTCTTC.

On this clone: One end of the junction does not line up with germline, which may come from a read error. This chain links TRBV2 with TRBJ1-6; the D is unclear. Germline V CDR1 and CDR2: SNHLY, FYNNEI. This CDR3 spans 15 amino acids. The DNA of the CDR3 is TGTGCCAGCAGCGAAGACTGGGCAAATAATTCACCCCTCCACTTT. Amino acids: CASSEDWANNSPLHF.

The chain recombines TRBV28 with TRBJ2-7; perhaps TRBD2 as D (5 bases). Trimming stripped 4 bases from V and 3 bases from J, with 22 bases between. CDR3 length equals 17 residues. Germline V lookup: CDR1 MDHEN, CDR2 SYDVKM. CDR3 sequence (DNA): TGTGCCAGCAGTTATTTGTTTTCGGGAAAGAGGTTCTACGAGCAGTACTTC. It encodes CASSYLFSGKRFYEQYF. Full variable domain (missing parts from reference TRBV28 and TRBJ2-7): DVKVTQSSRYLVKRTGEKVFLECVQDMDHENMFWYRQDPGLGLRLIYFSYDVKMKEKGDIPEGYSVSREKKERFSLILESASTNQTSMYLCASSYLFSGKRFYEQYFGPGTRLTVT.

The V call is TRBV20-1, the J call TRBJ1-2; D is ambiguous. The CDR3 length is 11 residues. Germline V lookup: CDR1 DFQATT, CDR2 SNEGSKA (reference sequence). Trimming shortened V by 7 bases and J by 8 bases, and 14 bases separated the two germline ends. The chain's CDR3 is CSGRSTDGYTF. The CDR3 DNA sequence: TGCAGTGGTCGTTCAACAGACGGCTACACCTTC.

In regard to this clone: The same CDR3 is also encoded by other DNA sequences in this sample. CDR3 residues: CASSRTGASIHTGELFF. The DNA of the CDR3 is TGTGCCAGCAGTAGGACAGGGGCTTCGATTCACACCGGGGAGCTGTTTTTT. The V gene is TRBV5-6, the J gene TRBJ2-2; 9 positions agree with TRBD1. CDR1 is SGHDT and CDR2 is YYEEEE in the germline V gene. The CDR3 has 17 residues. V lost 5 bases and J lost 3; bases outside the gene matches: 11.

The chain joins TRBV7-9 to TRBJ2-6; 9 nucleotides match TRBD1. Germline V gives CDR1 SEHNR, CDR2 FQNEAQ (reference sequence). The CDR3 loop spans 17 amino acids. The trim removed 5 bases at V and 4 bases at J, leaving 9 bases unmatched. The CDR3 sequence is CASSPWTGAGGANVLTF. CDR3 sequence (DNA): TGTGCCAGCAGCCCATGGACAGGGGCGGGAGGGGCCAACGTCCTGACTTTC.